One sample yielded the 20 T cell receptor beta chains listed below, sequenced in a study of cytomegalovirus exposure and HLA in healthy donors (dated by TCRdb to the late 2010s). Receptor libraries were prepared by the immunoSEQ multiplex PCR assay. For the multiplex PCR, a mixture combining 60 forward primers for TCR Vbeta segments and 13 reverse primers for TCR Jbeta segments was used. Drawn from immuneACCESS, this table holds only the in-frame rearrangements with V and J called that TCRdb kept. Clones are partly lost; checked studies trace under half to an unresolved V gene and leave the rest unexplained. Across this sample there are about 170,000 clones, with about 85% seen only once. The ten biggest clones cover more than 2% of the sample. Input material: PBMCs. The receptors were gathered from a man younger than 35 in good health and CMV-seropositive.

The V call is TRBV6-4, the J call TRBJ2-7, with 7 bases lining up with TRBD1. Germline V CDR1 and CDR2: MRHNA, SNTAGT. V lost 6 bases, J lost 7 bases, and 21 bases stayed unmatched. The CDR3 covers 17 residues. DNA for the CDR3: TGTGCCAGCAGAAAAACAGGGGCCCTAAATAATCCCCCGGAGCAGTACTTC. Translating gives CASRKTGALNNPPEQYF.

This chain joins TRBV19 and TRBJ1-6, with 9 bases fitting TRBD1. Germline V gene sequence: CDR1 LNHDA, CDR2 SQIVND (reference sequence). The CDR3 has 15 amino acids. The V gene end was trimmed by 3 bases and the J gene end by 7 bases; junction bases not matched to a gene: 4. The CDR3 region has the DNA TGTGCCAGTAGTATTGACAGGGGGGGGAATTCACCCCTCCACTTT. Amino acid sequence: CASSIDRGGNSPLHF.

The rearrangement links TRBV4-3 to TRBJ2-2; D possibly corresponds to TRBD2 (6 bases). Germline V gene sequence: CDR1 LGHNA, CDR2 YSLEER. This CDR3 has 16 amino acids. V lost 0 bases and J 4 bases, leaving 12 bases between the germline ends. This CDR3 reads CASSQDRGTSTGELFF. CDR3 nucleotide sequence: TGCGCCAGCAGCCAAGACCGGGGGACCTCCACCGGGGAGCTGTTTTTT.

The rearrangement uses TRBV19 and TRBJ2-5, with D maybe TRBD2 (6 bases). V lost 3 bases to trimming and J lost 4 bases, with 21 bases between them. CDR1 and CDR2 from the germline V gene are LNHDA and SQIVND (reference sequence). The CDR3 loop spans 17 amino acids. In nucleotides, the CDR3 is TGTGCCAGTAGTATTTCCTCAGGGTTGGCGCGGGGAGAGACCCAGTACTTC. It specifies CASSISSGLARGETQYF.

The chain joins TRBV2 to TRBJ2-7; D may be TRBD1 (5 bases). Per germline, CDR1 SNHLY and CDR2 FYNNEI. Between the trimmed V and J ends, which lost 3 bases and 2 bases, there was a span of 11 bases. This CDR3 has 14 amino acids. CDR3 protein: CASSEHWGTYEQYF. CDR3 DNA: TGTGCCAGCAGTGAGCACTGGGGCACCTACGAGCAGTACTTC. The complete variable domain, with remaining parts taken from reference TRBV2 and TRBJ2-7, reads EPEVTQTPSHQVTQMGQEVILRCVPISNHLYFYWYRQILGQKVEFLVSFYNNEISEKSEIFDDQFSVERPDGSNFTLKIRSTKLEDSAMYFCASSEHWGTYEQYFGPGTRLTVT.

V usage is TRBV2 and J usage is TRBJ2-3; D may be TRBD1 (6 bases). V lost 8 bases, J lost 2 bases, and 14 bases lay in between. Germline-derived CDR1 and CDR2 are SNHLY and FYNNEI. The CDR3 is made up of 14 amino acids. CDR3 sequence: CASHRQAVTDTQYF. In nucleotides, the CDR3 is TGTGCCAGCCACCGACAGGCGGTCACAGATACGCAGTATTTT.

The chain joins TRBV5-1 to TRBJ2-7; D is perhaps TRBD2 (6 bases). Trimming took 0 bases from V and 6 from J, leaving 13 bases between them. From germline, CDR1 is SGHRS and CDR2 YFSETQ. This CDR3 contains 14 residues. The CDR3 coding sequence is TGCGCCAGCAGCTTGGTTGGCGGGGCGAGCGAGCAGTACTTC. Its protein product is CASSLVGGASEQYF.

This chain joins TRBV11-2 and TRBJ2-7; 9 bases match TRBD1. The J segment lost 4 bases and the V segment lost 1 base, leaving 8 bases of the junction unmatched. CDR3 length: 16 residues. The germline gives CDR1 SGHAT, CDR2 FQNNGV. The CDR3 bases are TGTGCCAGCAGCTTAGGGAGGGGACAGGGTCGATACGAGCAGTACTTC. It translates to CASSLGRGQGRYEQYF.

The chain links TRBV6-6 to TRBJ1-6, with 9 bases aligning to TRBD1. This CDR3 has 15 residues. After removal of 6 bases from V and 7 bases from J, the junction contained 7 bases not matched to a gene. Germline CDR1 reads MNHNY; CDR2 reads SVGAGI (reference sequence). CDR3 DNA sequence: TGTGCCAGCAGCCGAGACAGGGGGAGAAATTCACCCCTCCACTTT. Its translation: CASSRDRGRNSPLHF.

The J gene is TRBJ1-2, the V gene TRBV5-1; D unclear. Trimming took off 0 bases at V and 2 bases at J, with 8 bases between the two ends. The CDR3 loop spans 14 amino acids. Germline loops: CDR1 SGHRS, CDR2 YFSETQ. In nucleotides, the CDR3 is TGCGCCAGCAGCTTGGCCGGGGAAAACTATGGCTACACCTTC. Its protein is CASSLAGENYGYTF.

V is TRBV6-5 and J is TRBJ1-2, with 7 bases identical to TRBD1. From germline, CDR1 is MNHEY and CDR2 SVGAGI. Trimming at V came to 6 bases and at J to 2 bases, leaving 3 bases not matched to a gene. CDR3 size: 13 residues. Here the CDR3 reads CASSLRGNYGYTF. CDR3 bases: TGTGCCAGCAGCCTCAGGGGGAACTATGGCTACACCTTC.

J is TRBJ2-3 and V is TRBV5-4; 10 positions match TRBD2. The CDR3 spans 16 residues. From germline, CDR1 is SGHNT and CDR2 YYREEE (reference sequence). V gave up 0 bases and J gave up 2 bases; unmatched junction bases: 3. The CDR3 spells CASSLELAGSTDTQYF. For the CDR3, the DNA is TGTGCCAGCAGCTTGGAACTAGCGGGGTCCACAGATACGCAGTATTTT.

The CDR3 DNA sequence: TGTGCCAGCAGCTCCCGGGAGGGCGGGTGGGACACTGAAGCTTTCTTT. It translates to CASSSREGGWDTEAFF. This chain joins TRBV5-6 and TRBJ1-1; no reliable D call. The CDR3 extends over 16 amino acids. In germline, CDR1 is SGHDT, CDR2 YYEEEE. V was shortened by 3 bases and J by 3 bases, with 18 bases between the two germline ends. Using reference TRBV5-6 and TRBJ1-1 for the parts outside the CDR3, the full variable domain is DAGVTQSPTHLIKTRGQQVTLRCSPKSGHDTVSWYQQALGQGPQFIFQYYEEEERQRGNFPDRFSGHQFPNYSSELNVNALLLGDSALYLCASSSREGGWDTEAFFGQGTRLTVV.

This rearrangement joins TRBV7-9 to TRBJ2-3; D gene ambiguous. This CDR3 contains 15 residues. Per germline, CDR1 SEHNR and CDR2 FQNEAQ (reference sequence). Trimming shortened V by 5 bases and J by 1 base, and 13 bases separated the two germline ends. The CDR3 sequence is CASSPPGSGTDTQYF. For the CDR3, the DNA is TGTGCCAGCAGCCCCCCCGGGTCGGGCACAGATACGCAGTATTTT.

CDR3 nucleotide sequence: TGTGCCAGCAGCTTAGTTACAGAAGCCGGGGAGCTGTTTTTT. Its translation is CASSLVTEAGELFF. The rearrangement links TRBV11-3 to TRBJ2-2; D gene unclear. CDR1 and CDR2 (germline): SGHNT, YENEEA. The CDR3 extends over 14 amino acids. V gave up 1 base and J gave up 6 bases, with 9 bases separating them. The full variable domain, in which reference TRBV11-3 and TRBJ2-2 provide the parts outside the CDR3, is EAGVVQSPRYKIIEKKQPVAFWCNPISGHNTLYWYLQNLGQGPELLIRYENEEAVDDSQLPKDRFSAERLKGVDSTLKIQPAELGDSAVYLCASSLVTEAGELFFGEGSRLTVL.

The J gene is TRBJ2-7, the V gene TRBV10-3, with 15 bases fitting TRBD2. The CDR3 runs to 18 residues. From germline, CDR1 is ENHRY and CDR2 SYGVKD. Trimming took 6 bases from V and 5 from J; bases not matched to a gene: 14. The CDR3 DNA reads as TGTGCCATCAGATCCCCGGGACTAGCGGGGGGACCAAGGAACGAGCAGTACTTC. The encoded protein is CAIRSPGLAGGPRNEQYF.

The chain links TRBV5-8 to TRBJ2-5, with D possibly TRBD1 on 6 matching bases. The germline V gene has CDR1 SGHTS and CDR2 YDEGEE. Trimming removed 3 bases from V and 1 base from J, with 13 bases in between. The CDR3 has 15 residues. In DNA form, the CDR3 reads TGTGCCAGCAGCTCAGGGACAACCTTCCAAGAGACCCAGTACTTC. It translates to CASSSGTTFQETQYF. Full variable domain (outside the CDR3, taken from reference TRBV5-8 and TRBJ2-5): EAGVTQSPTHLIKTRGQQATLRCSPISGHTSVYWYQQALGLGLQFLLWYDEGEERNRGNFPPRFSGRQFPNYSSELNVNALELEDSALYLCASSSGTTFQETQYFGPGTRLLVL.

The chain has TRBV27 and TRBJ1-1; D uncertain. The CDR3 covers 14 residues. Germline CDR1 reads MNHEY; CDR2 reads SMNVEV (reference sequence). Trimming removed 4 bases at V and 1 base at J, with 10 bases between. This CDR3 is CASSSMYGNTEAFF. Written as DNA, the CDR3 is TGTGCCAGCAGTTCGATGTACGGGAACACTGAAGCTTTCTTT.

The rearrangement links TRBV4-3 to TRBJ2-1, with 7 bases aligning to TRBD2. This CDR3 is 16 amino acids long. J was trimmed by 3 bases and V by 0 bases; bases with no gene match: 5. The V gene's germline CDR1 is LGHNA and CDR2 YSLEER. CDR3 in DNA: TGCGCCAGCAGCCAAGACGTGGGGGGGGTCTACAATGAGCAGTTCTTC. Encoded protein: CASSQDVGGVYNEQFF.

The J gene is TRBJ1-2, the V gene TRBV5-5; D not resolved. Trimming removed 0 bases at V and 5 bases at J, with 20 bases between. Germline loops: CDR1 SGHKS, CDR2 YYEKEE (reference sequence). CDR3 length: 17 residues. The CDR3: CASSLEQSTPNLYGYTF. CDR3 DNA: TGTGCCAGCAGCTTGGAACAGTCCACTCCAAACTTGTATGGCTACACCTTC.